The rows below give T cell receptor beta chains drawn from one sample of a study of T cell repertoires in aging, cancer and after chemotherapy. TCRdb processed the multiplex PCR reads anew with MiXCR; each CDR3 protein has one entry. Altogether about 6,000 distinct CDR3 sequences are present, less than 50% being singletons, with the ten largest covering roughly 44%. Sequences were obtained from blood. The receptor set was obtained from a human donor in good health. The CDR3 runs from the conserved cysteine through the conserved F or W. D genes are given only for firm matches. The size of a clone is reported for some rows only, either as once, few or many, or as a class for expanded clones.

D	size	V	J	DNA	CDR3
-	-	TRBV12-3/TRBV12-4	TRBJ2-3	TGTGCCAGCAGCCCGCTCAGGCCCTGGACAGATACGCAGTATTTT	CASSPLRPWTDTQYF
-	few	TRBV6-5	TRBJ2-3	TGTGCCAGCAGCAACAACGCAGATACGCAGTATTTT	CASSNNADTQYF
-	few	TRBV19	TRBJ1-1	TGTGCCAGTAGGGACCTTGGGGACACTGAAGCTTTCTTT	CASRDLGDTEAFF
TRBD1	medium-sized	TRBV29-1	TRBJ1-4	TGCAGCGTCCCCGGGACAGGGGATAGGAAAAAACTGTTTTTT	CSVPGTGDRKKLFF
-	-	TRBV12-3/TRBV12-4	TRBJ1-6	TGTGCCAGCAGTTCGCCCTTTACGAGCTCCTATGATTCACCCCTCCACTTT	CASSSPFTSSYDSPLHF
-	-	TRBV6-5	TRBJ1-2	TGTGCCAGCAGTTACTCCGGACAGATTAACTATGGCTACACCTTC	CASSYSGQINYGYTF
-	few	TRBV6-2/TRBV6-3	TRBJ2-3	TGTGCCAGCAGCCAAACGGGGGGCGCCTCAGATACGCAGTATTTT	CASSQTGGASDTQYF
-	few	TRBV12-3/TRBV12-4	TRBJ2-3	TGTGCCAGCAGTTTGGACTTCCCGCGAGCGGAAACATTAGCAGATACGCAGTATTTT	CASSLDFPRAETLADTQYF
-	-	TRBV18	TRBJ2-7	TGTGCCAGCTCGCCACCCAGCTCCTACGAGCAGTACTTC	CASSPPSSYEQYF
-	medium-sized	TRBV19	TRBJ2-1	TGTGCCAGTAAGGCTGGCTCCTACAATGAGCAGTTCTTC	CASKAGSYNEQFF
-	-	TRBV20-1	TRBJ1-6	TGCAGTGCCAACCCTTCCACCCGGGAGGTTTATAATTCACCCCTCCACTTT	CSANPSTREVYNSPLHF
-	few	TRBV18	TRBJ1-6	TGTGCCAGCTCACCACAGGGACACGAGAATTCACCCCTCCACTTT	CASSPQGHENSPLHF
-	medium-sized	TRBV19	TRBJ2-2	TGTGCCAGTAGTATTCGATCGAACACCGGGGAGCTGTTTTTT	CASSIRSNTGELFF
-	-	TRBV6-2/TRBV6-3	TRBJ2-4	TGTGCCAGCAGGGTTTCAGCCAAAAACATTCAGTACTTC	CASRVSAKNIQYF
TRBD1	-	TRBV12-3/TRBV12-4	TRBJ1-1	TGTGCCAGCAGTCCAGGGGGCTCGCACACTGAAGCTTTCTTT	CASSPGGSHTEAFF
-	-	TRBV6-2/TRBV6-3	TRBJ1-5	TGTGCCAGCAGTTACTCGCGTGATTTTCAAAGGGACGGAACTTTGATTAGCAATCAGCCCCAGCATTTT	CASSYSRDFQRDGTLISNQPQHF
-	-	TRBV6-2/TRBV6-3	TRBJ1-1	TGTGCCAGCAGTTACGCCAGAAACACTGAAGCTTTCTTT	CASSYARNTEAFF
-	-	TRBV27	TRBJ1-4	TGTGCCAGCAGTTTCTTGGGGGCATCAACTAATGAAAAACTGTTTTTT	CASSFLGASTNEKLFF
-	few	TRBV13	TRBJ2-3	TGTGCCAGCAGCCCCGGAGGGTACTTTGACACAGATACGCAGTATTTT	CASSPGGYFDTDTQYF
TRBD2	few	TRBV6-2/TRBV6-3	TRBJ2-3	TGTGCCAGCACTACGGGACTAGCTACAGATACGCAGTATTTT	CASTTGLATDTQYF
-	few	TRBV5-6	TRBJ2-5	TGTGCCAGCAGCTTGGGGCAAGGGGGCCAAGAGACCCAGTACTTC	CASSLGQGGQETQYF
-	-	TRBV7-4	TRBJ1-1	TGTGCCAGCAGCTTGCCCCTCTCGGGGAACACTGAAGCTTTCTTT	CASSLPLSGNTEAFF
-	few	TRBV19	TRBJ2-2	TGTGCCAGTAGTACTATAGATAGTGGGGGGACCGGAGAAAACACCGGGGAGCTGTTTTTT	CASSTIDSGGTGENTGELFF
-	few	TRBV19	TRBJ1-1	TGTGCCAGTAGTAGGGGTGACGGCGTTTACATGAACACTGAAGCTTTCTTT	CASSRGDGVYMNTEAFF
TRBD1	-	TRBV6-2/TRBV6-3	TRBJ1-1	TGTGCCAGCAGCCCCCGGGACAGGAACACTGAAGCTTTCTTT	CASSPRDRNTEAFF
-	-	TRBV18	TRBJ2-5	TGTGCCAGCAGCCCGACCTCCTGGGGATTAGACCAAGAGACCCAGTACTTC	CASSPTSWGLDQETQYF
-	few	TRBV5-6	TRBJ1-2	TGTGCCAGCAGCTTGCCAGGAAACTATGGCTACACCTTC	CASSLPGNYGYTF
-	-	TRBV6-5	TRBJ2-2	TGTGTCAGCAGTTACTTTAGGGGGACCGGGGAGCTGTTTTTT	CVSSYFRGTGELFF
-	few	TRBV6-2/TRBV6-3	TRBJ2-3	TGTGCCAGCTCCAAGGGGCTAGAGGCAGATACGCAGTATTTT	CASSKGLEADTQYF
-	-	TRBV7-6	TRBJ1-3	TGTGCCAGCAGCTTGGGGGCTGGAAACACCATATATTTT	CASSLGAGNTIYF
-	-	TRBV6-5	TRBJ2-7	TGTGCCAGCAGTTACTCGTTCCCGGGTTACGAGCAGTACTTC	CASSYSFPGYEQYF
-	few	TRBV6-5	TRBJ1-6	TGTGCCAGCAGGGGCAGTGCTTCCTATAATTCACCCCTCCACTTT	CASRGSASYNSPLHF
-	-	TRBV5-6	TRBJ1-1	TGTGCCAGCACCCGAGCCATGAACACTGAAGCTTTCTTT	CASTRAMNTEAFF
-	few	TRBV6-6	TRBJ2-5	TGTGCCAGCAGTTACGGGGAGACCCAGTACTTC	CASSYGETQYF
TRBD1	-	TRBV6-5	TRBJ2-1	TGTGCCAGCAGTGACCAGACAGGGAATGAGCAGTTCTTC	CASSDQTGNEQFF
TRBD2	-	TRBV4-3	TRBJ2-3	TGTGCCAGCAGCCTGATCGGGACTAGCGGGGGGTCACATACAGATACGCAGTATTTT	CASSLIGTSGGSHTDTQYF
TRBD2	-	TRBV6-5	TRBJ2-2	TGTGCCAGCACCGTACTAGCGGGGGGCGGAACCGGGGAGCTGTTTTTT	CASTVLAGGGTGELFF
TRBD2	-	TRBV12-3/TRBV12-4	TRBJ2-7	TGTGCCAGCAGTTCCCTTGGAGCTAGCGGGGGCTACGAGCAGTACTTC	CASSSLGASGGYEQYF
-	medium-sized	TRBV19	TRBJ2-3	TGTGCCAGTAGTATAGACAGCGGGGGCAGGACAGGCCAGCAGTATTTT	CASSIDSGGRTGQQYF
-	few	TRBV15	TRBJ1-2	TGTGCCACCAGCAGAGGAAATAGCTACACCTTC	CATSRGNSYTF
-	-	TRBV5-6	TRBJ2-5	TGTGCCAGCGCGGCTAACGGGGAGACCCAGTACTTC	CASAANGETQYF
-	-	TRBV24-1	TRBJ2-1	TGTGCCACCAGTGACAATCTATACAATGAGCAGTTCTTC	CATSDNLYNEQFF
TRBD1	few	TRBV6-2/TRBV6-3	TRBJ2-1	TGTGCCAGCAGCAACTTGACAGGGTTAAAATCCTACAATGAGCAGTTCTTC	CASSNLTGLKSYNEQFF
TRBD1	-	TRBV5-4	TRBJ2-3	TGTGCCAGCAGGAGGGACAGGGTGGAAGGAGATACGCAGTATTTT	CASRRDRVEGDTQYF
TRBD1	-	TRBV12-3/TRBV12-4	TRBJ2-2	TGTGCCAGCAGTGCGGACACCGGGACAGGGGGACCGGGGGGTGCCGGGGAGCTGTTTTTT	CASSADTGTGGPGGAGELFF
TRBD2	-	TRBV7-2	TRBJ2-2	TGTGCCAGCAGCTTAGCACCGGGACTAGCCGCCGGGGAGCTGTTTTTT	CASSLAPGLAAGELFF
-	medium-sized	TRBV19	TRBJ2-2	TGTGCCAGTAGTATTCACCCGAACACCGGGGAGCTGTTTTTT	CASSIHPNTGELFF
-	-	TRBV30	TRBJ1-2	TGTGCCTGGAGGTCTTGGGACCGCTACACCTTC	CAWRSWDRYTF
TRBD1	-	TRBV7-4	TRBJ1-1	TGTGCCAGCGGACCCCGACAGGGGAACACTGAAGCTTTCTTT	CASGPRQGNTEAFF
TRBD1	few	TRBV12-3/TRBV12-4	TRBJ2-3	TGTGCCAGCAGTCGACAGGGGGCCACCACAGATACGCAGTATTTT	CASSRQGATTDTQYF